Listed below are T cell receptor beta chains from one sample, sequenced in a study of technical replicates of blood from several donors. Profiled with immunoSEQ multiplex PCR; TCRdb holds only in-frame clones, not every one. The top ten hold roughly 4.5% of the sample, which has about 73,000 clones, roughly 90% seen once. The sequenced sample was PBMCs. The receptors shown here come from a human donor in good health. Some clones in this sample may be carry-over from other donors' samples. The CDR3 runs from the conserved cysteine through the conserved F or W.

j_call v_call cdr3_aa
TRBJ1-1 TRBV27 CASRYVGGFGRGTEAFF
TRBJ2-3 TRBV6-1 CASSAGTGGSVDTQYF
TRBJ2-5 TRBV4-3 CASSQFQGGQETQYF
TRBJ1-2 TRBV5-5 CASSLTLGQDNYGYTF
TRBJ2-3 TRBV7-3 CASSLQRGATDTQYF
TRBJ1-2 TRBV6-5 CASSSGPPQGFYGYTF
TRBJ1-1 TRBV21-1 CASSNRTGMNTEAFF
TRBJ2-5 TRBV2 CASGGFPWAQYF
TRBJ2-2 TRBV5-4 CASSVTGGPGELFF
TRBJ2-1 TRBV7-9 CASSTSEGAGGHNEQFF
TRBJ2-2 TRBV6-6 CASSSTRANTGELFF
TRBJ1-1 TRBV25-1 CASSAPGKNTEAFF
TRBJ1-1 TRBV18 CASSPSKAGSRTEAFF
TRBJ1-5 TRBV5-8 CASSRGQEGSNQPQHF
TRBJ2-1 TRBV4-1 CASSQPGLRYNEQFF
TRBJ1-1 TRBV18 CASSPGEQPQNREAFF
TRBJ1-2 TRBV6-5 CASAPPQGYGYTF
TRBJ2-5 TRBV10-3 CAISAQRGQETQYF
TRBJ1-6 TRBV18 CASSKTTGDLVNSPLHF
TRBJ2-5 TRBV7-3 CASSLGQYVARETQYF
TRBJ1-1 TRBV7-9 CASSLASSPNTEAFF
TRBJ2-1 TRBV4-1 CASSQDWASFSSYNEQFF
TRBJ2-3 TRBV4-2 CASSDGGSNTQYF
TRBJ2-2 TRBV5-6 CASSWGVGGELFF
TRBJ2-1 TRBV5-1 CASSVGTGNNEQFF
TRBJ1-1 TRBV28 CASSALWRYTEAFF
TRBJ2-7 TRBV9 CASSVGPGGQAYEQYF
TRBJ2-7 TRBV6-1 CASSEQGYEQYF
TRBJ2-2 TRBV7-7 CASSTGSSELFF
TRBJ2-1 TRBV7-3 CASSTGGGYNEQFF
TRBJ2-1 TRBV29-1 CSVFGTAYNEQFF
TRBJ1-1 TRBV18 CASSPYAGEAFF
TRBJ2-3 TRBV9 CASSVVGGEGDTQYF
TRBJ2-3 TRBV30 CAWTEDRGIYTQYF
TRBJ2-7 TRBV7-2 CASSPMGTSGIYEQYF